One sample yielded the 20 T cell receptor beta chains listed below, sequenced in a study of CD8 T cells in Susac syndrome. The RNA input was about 0.5 to 1 ug, and it was reverse transcribed with random hexamers. TCRdb processed the immunoSEQ multiplex PCR reads anew with MiXCR; each CDR3 protein has one entry. In the table there are about 280,000 distinct CDR3 sequences, 85% of which are singletons. Sequenced: CD8+ T cells from PBMCs. These receptors originate from a human donor with multiple sclerosis.

V and J are TRBV3-1 and TRBJ2-1; D gene uncertain. V lost 0 bases, J lost 1 base, and 10 bases lay in between. CDR3 length: 16 amino acids. The V gene's germline CDR1 is LGHDT and CDR2 YNNKEL (reference sequence). DNA for the CDR3: TGTGCCAGCAGCCAAGATACGTGGGGATCCTACAATGAGCAGTTCTTC. The encoded protein is CASSQDTWGSYNEQFF.

This clonotype occurred once. The genes are TRBV12-5 and TRBJ2-5; D is unclear. CDR3 length: 13 residues. With 6 bases removed from V and 2 bases from J, the gap between germline ends came to 10 bases. From germline, CDR1 is LGHNT and CDR2 FRNRAP. The DNA of the CDR3 is TGTGCTAGTGGCCCTGGGCCTCAAGAGACCCAGTACTTC. This gives the protein CASGPGPQETQYF.

V and J are TRBV19 and TRBJ2-2; D gene uncertain. Germline CDR1 LNHDA, CDR2 SQIVND (reference sequence). The CDR3 consists of 13 residues. Trimming stripped 4 bases from V and 6 bases from J, with 9 bases between. The CDR3 protein is CASSTNLPGELFF. CDR3 nucleotides: TGTGCCAGTAGTACCAACCTCCCCGGGGAGCTGTTTTTT. Supplemented by reference TRBV19 and TRBJ2-2, the full variable domain reads DGGITQSPKYLFRKEGQNVTLSCEQNLNHDAMYWYRQDPGQGLRLIYYSQIVNDFQKGDIAEGYSVSREKKESFPLTVTSAQKNPTAFYLCASSTNLPGELFFGEGSRLTVL.

This clonotype was seen a single time. The chain joins TRBV27 to TRBJ2-1, with 11 positions matching TRBD2. The germline gives CDR1 MNHEY, CDR2 SMNVEV (reference sequence). CDR3 length: 20 amino acids. V lost 0 bases to trimming and J lost 2 bases; unmatched junction nucleotides: 12. CDR3 amino acids: CASSLSRGLAALAPYNEQFF. The CDR3 nucleotides are TGTGCCAGCAGTTTATCTAGGGGACTAGCGGCCCTCGCTCCCTACAATGAGCAGTTCTTC.

This chain uses TRBV20-1 with TRBJ1-2, with TRBD1 as a possible D gene (5 bases). CDR3 length equals 13 residues. Germline V gene data show CDR1 as DFQATT and CDR2 as SNEGSKA (reference sequence). V lost 3 bases to trimming and J lost 3 bases, with 11 bases between them. Here the CDR3 DNA reads TGCAGTGCTAGGACACTAGGGGACTATGGCTACACCTTC. This encodes CSARTLGDYGYTF.

The gene calls are TRBV11-2 and TRBJ2-1; D call uncertain. Between the trimmed V and J ends, which lost 1 base and 8 bases, there was a span of 6 bases. Germline-derived CDR1 and CDR2 are SGHAT and FQNNGV. The CDR3 extends over 12 amino acids. The CDR3 DNA is TGTGCCAGCAGCTTAGGAATCGATGAGCAGTTCTTC. This translates into CASSLGIDEQFF. Complete variable domain (other parts from reference TRBV11-2 and TRBJ2-1): EAGVAQSPRYKIIEKRQSVAFWCNPISGHATLYWYQQILGQGPKLLIQFQNNGVVDDSQLPKDRFSAERLKGVDSTLKIQPAKLEDSAVYLCASSLGIDEQFFGPGTRLTVL.

This chain uses TRBV30 with TRBJ2-1; D is unresolved. V was pared by 2 bases and J by 9 bases, with 14 bases between. The CDR3 loop spans 13 amino acids. CDR1 and CDR2 from the germline V gene are GTSNPN and SVGIG (reference sequence). CDR3 protein: CAWSLSASSEQFF. CDR3 nucleotides: TGTGCCTGGAGTTTGTCTGCGTCTAGTGAGCAGTTCTTC.

The V and J genes are TRBV12-3 or TRBV12-4 and TRBJ1-1, with TRBD1 matching 7 bases. The CDR3 length is 13 residues. Germline trimming cut 7 bases from V and 10 bases from J; bases unmatched to any gene: 12. CDR3 nucleotide sequence: TGTGCCAGCACCCAAAGCGGGACAGAAGGAGCTTTCTTT. This codes for CASTQSGTEGAFF.

This chain uses TRBV12-3 or TRBV12-4 with TRBJ1-1, with D tentatively TRBD1 (6 bases). V lost 6 bases to trimming and J lost 4 bases, with 9 bases between them. The CDR3 loop spans 12 amino acids. The CDR3 bases are TGTGCCAGCAGAAGCAGGGGCACTGAAGCTTTCTTT. Protein product: CASRSRGTEAFF.

The V gene is TRBV9, the J gene TRBJ2-3; D is possibly TRBD1 or TRBD2 (5 bases each). This CDR3 is 14 amino acids long. Germline CDR1 reads SGDLS; CDR2 reads YYNGEE. V gave up 8 bases and J gave up 2 bases, with 15 bases separating them. CDR3 DNA: TGTGCCAGTAGAGGGGACGGCTTCACAGATACGCAGTATTTT. It codes for CASRGDGFTDTQYF.

The V and J genes are TRBV20-1 and TRBJ2-7; 10 bases line up with TRBD1. The CDR3 spans 15 residues. With 5 bases clipped from V and 6 bases from J, the junction kept 13 bases outside the gene matches. CDR1 DFQATT and CDR2 SNEGSKA come from the germline V gene (reference sequence). The CDR3 DNA reads as TGCAGTGCTGGACCGGGACAGGGGAAGTCACTCGAGCAGTACTTC. As protein: CSAGPGQGKSLEQYF.

The chain links TRBV7-9 to TRBJ2-4; D gene unclear. The V gene lost 1 base and the J gene lost 0 bases, with 13 bases spanning the gap. Germline CDR1 reads SEHNR; CDR2 reads FQNEAQ (reference sequence). CDR3 length equals 17 residues. DNA of the CDR3: TGTGCCAGCAGCTTAGGTACGGAGTCTGCAGCCAAAAACATTCAGTACTTC. Translated: CASSLGTESAAKNIQYF. Variable domain in full (rest from reference TRBV7-9 and TRBJ2-4): DTGVSQNPRHKITKRGQNVTFRCDPISEHNRLYWYRQTLGQGPEFLTYFQNEAQLEKSRLLSDRFSAERPKGSFSTLEIQRTEQGDSAMYLCASSLGTESAAKNIQYFGAGTRLSVL.

This chain joins TRBV15 and TRBJ2-2; no reliable D call. This CDR3 has 15 amino acids. The V gene's germline CDR1 is LNHNV and CDR2 YYDKDF (reference sequence). V lost 1 base and J 3 bases, leaving 9 bases between the germline ends. The CDR3 sequence is CATSRGEDDTGELFF. The CDR3 bases are TGTGCCACCAGCAGAGGGGAAGATGACACCGGGGAGCTGTTTTTT. The full variable domain, rest sourced from reference TRBV15 and TRBJ2-2, is DAMVIQNPRYQVTQFGKPVTLSCSQTLNHNVMYWYQQKSSQAPKLLFHYYDKDFNNEADTPDNFQSRRPNTSFCFLDIRSPGLGDTAMYLCATSRGEDDTGELFFGEGSRLTVL.

This sequence joins TRBV9 and TRBJ2-1; 10 bases agree with TRBD2. Germline assignment: CDR1 SGDLS and CDR2 YYNGEE. V trimming: 2 bases; J trimming: 10 bases; junction bases outside the gene matches: 3. The CDR3 loop spans 13 amino acids. The CDR3 loop is CASSVSSGREQFF. The DNA of the CDR3 is TGTGCCAGCAGCGTGTCTAGCGGGAGAGAGCAGTTCTTC.

In its sample, this clonotype was seen once. The CDR3 DNA reads as TGTGCCAGTAACCCGCGACAGGGCAACACTGAAGCTTTCTTT. This translates into CASNPRQGNTEAFF. This sequence joins TRBV19 and TRBJ1-1; 7 positions agree with TRBD1. The germline CDR1 and CDR2 sequences are LNHDA and SQIVND (reference sequence). Losses at the gene ends were 7 bases for V and 2 bases for J; bases not matched to a gene: 7. The CDR3 runs to 14 residues.

The chain carries TRBV27 and TRBJ2-7, with TRBD2 matching 11 bases. The J segment lost 3 bases and the V segment lost 8 bases, leaving 6 bases of the junction unmatched. CDR3 length: 14 residues. The germline gives CDR1 MNHEY, CDR2 SMNVEV (reference sequence). The DNA of the CDR3 is TGTGCCAGCCAGACTAGCGGGGCCAACTACGAGCAGTACTTC. This encodes CASQTSGANYEQYF.

This sequence joins TRBV6-1 and TRBJ2-1; 7 bases agree with TRBD1. The germline gives CDR1 MNHNS, CDR2 SASEGT. CDR3 length equals 16 residues. With 6 bases clipped from V and 0 bases from J, the junction kept 8 bases outside the gene matches. CDR3 DNA sequence: TGTGCCAGCAGGGACAGGCACTTCAGCTCCTACAATGAGCAGTTCTTC. Protein: CASRDRHFSSYNEQFF.

V is TRBV7-2 and J is TRBJ2-2; perhaps TRBD2 as D (5 bases). With 8 bases removed from V and 5 bases from J, the gap between germline ends came to 18 bases. The CDR3 totals 15 residues. The germline CDR1 and CDR2 sequences are SGHTA and FQGNSA. CDR3 in amino acids: CASGWRSQVTGELFF. The CDR3 DNA reads as TGTGCCAGCGGGTGGAGGAGCCAGGTTACCGGGGAGCTGTTTTTT.

This clonotype has only a few counts. The CDR3 protein is CASSQVWHNEQFF. The CDR3 DNA sequence: TGCGCCAGCAGCCAAGTGTGGCACAATGAGCAGTTCTTC. V and J are TRBV4-3 and TRBJ2-1; no definite D call. The ends were cut back, 1 base at V and 5 bases at J, with 6 bases in the middle. This CDR3 comprises 13 residues. The germline CDR1 and CDR2 sequences are LGHNA and YSLEER.

J is TRBJ1-2 and V is TRBV9, with TRBD1 matching 7 bases. CDR3 size: 15 residues. J lost 4 bases, V lost 2 bases, and 8 bases had no gene match. Germline lookup yields CDR1 SGDLS and CDR2 YYNGEE. CDR3 loop: CASSVGGDSRYGYTF. In nucleotides, the CDR3 is TGTGCCAGCAGCGTGGGAGGGGACAGCCGCTATGGCTACACCTTC.